Listed here is a single T cell receptor beta chain. Its antigen is undetermined. The sample originates from a study of monozygotic twins with inflammatory bowel disease. Points from the study as a whole: Healthy co-twins had higher TCRbeta inverse Simpson diversity than their IBD twins.

Germline CDR1 reads SGHTA; CDR2 reads FQGNSA. The length of the CDR3 is 15 residues. In eight separate reactions per sample, cDNA was generated. TCRalpha and TCRbeta cDNA underwent two nested PCRs of roughly 17 and 9 cycles. From its re-call of the 5' RACE reads, TCRdb lists each CDR3 protein once, without DNA. The data include approximately 120,000 distinct CDR3 sequences; the top ten clones carry under 15%. V and J are TRBV7-2 and TRBJ2-3. This receptor was taken from a human donor with ulcerative colitis or Crohn's disease, or a healthy co-twin of an affected twin (not recorded which). What was sequenced was blood. CDR3: CASSLEPYLADTQYF.